Shown below are 16 T cell receptor beta chains from a single sample sequenced in a study of T cell responses to AZD1222 COVID-19 vaccine. Method: immunoSEQ multiplex PCR; TCRdb's copy keeps in-frame clones and lacks some. The sample shows 120,000 to 150,000 clones, approximately 90% of them seen only once. This specimen was peripheral blood, taken 28 days after the second AZD1222 dose. The receptors originated from an adult who received the AZD1222 COVID-19 vaccine.

In DNA, the CDR3 is TGTGCCAGCCTGTCCGGCAGGTACGGCACAGATACGCAGTATTTT. Translation gives CASLSGRYGTDTQYF. The chain has TRBV18 and TRBJ2-3; no reliable D call. Trimming removed 8 bases from V and 1 base from J, with 16 bases in between. Germline lookup yields CDR1 KGHSH and CDR2 LQKENI. CDR3 length equals 15 residues.

The chain uses TRBV10-3 and TRBJ1-1; D is perhaps TRBD1 (6 bases). The CDR3 is 15 residues long. V lost 0 bases to trimming and J lost 1 base, with 9 bases between them. Germline-derived CDR1 and CDR2 are ENHRY and SYGVKD. The CDR3 coding sequence is TGTGCCATCAGTGAGTCCAGGGGAGGGAACACTGAAGCTTTCTTT. This gives the protein CAISESRGGNTEAFF.

This chain joins TRBV5-1 and TRBJ2-2; 9 nucleotides align to TRBD1. V lost 4 bases and J lost 6; bases outside the gene matches: 10. The germline V gene encodes CDR1 SGHRS and CDR2 YFSETQ. The CDR3 covers 16 residues. The CDR3 DNA reads TGCGCCAGCAGCCCGGTGGGACAGGGATATTCCGGGGAGCTGTTTTTT. It translates to CASSPVGQGYSGELFF.

The CDR3 here is CSVSRSSTDTQYF. Written as DNA, the CDR3 is TGCAGCGTATCCAGGTCTAGCACAGATACGCAGTATTTT. The V and J genes are TRBV29-1 and TRBJ2-3; D ambiguous. The V gene's germline CDR1 is SQVTM and CDR2 ANQGSEA. This CDR3 has 13 residues. V was trimmed by 6 bases and J by 0 bases, leaving 10 bases between them.

V is TRBV5-1 and J is TRBJ2-3; 8 bases are shared with TRBD1. Germline loops: CDR1 SGHRS, CDR2 YFSETQ. The CDR3 totals 15 residues. V gave up 3 bases and J gave up 8 bases; unmatched junction bases: 11. In nucleotides, the CDR3 is TGCGCCAGCAGCTACAGGGGACAGGAGATATCTACGCAGTATTTT. Protein sequence: CASSYRGQEISTQYF.

The chain employs TRBV5-1 and TRBJ2-7; a possible D gene is TRBD2 (5 bases). Trimming shortened V by 4 bases and J by 1 base, and 18 bases separated the two germline ends. CDR3 length equals 16 residues. Per germline, CDR1 SGHRS and CDR2 YFSETQ. The CDR3 spells CASSIGAPDLSYEQYF. The CDR3 nucleotides are TGCGCCAGCAGCATCGGTGCCCCGGACTTATCCTACGAGCAGTACTTC.

The chain is built from TRBV25-1 and TRBJ1-5; D unresolved. The CDR3 runs to 13 residues. Germline V gene lookup returns CDR1 MGHDK and CDR2 SYGVNS. Between the trimmed V and J ends, which lost 8 bases and 4 bases, there was a span of 12 bases. CDR3 DNA: TGTGCCAGCCAAAAAGAAGGGAATCAGCCCCAGCATTTT. It codes for CASQKEGNQPQHF. Together with reference TRBV25-1 and TRBJ1-5, the CDR3 gives the full variable domain: EADIYQTPRYLVIGTGKKITLECSQTMGHDKMYWYQQDPGMELHLIHYSYGVNSTEKGDLSSESTVSRIRTEHFPLTLESARPSHTSQYLCASQKEGNQPQHFGDGTRLSIL.

This chain joins TRBV6-5 and TRBJ1-6; 8 bases fit TRBD1. The V and J ends lost 7 bases and 8 bases, in that order; junction bases with no gene match: 7. Germline lookup yields CDR1 MNHEY and CDR2 SVGAGI. The CDR3 is 14 residues long. CDR3 loop: CASTPDREDSPLHF. The CDR3 nucleotides are TGTGCCAGCACCCCGGACAGGGAAGATTCACCCCTCCACTTT.

This clone was counted only a few times. The chain links TRBV19 to TRBJ1-5; 10 bases are shared with TRBD1. Looked up from germline, CDR1 is LNHDA and CDR2 is SQIVND (reference sequence). This CDR3 region has 15 residues. V lost 3 bases, J lost 8 bases, and 7 bases stayed unmatched. CDR3 protein: CASSIPTGGAEPQHF. The CDR3 coding sequence is TGTGCCAGTAGTATCCCGACAGGGGGCGCAGAGCCCCAGCATTTT.

The gene calls are TRBV2 and TRBJ2-1; TRBD2 matches 10 bases. Trimming took 6 bases from V and 2 from J; bases not matched to a gene: 10. The CDR3 extends over 17 amino acids. Germline V gene sequence: CDR1 SNHLY, CDR2 FYNNEI. Here the CDR3 DNA reads TGTGCCAGCAGAGGCTTCTTTAGCGGGAGGACCTACAATGAGCAGTTCTTC. It is translated as CASRGFFSGRTYNEQFF.

The chain is built from TRBV24-1 and TRBJ2-3; 12 nucleotides align to TRBD2. J lost 3 bases, V lost 8 bases, and 8 bases had no gene match. The CDR3 consists of 16 residues. Germline V CDR1 and CDR2: KGHDR, SFDVKD. The CDR3 region is CATMTSGRVWTDTQYF. The CDR3 DNA reads as TGTGCCACCATGACTAGCGGGAGAGTGTGGACAGATACGCAGTATTTT.

The V call is TRBV3-1 (or the pseudogene TRBV3-2), the J call TRBJ1-2; 8 bases are a match to TRBD1. The CDR3 length is 12 residues. The J segment lost 7 bases and the V segment lost 3 bases, leaving 1 base of the junction unmatched. The germline V gene has CDR1 LGHDT and CDR2 YNNKEL (reference sequence). Here the CDR3 reads CASSQDRAGYTF. The CDR3 DNA reads TGTGCCAGCAGCCAGGACAGGGCTGGCTACACCTTC.

In nucleotides, the CDR3 is TGTGCCAGCAGCGCTGGCAGGAGAGACTATGGCTACACCTTC. Its protein product is CASSAGRRDYGYTF. The J gene is TRBJ1-2, the V gene TRBV9; D uncertain. Germline V gene data show CDR1 as SGDLS and CDR2 as YYNGEE. The length of the CDR3 is 14 residues. Trimming removed 3 bases at V and 3 bases at J, with 12 bases between.

This chain connects TRBV4-1 to TRBJ2-5; D is ambiguous. V gave up 3 bases and J gave up 1 base, with 3 bases separating them. CDR3 length: 12 amino acids. In germline, CDR1 is MGHRA, CDR2 YSYEKL. Here the CDR3 DNA reads TGCGCCAGCAGCCATTCCCAAGAGACCCAGTACTTC. This translates into CASSHSQETQYF.

This chain joins TRBV5-4 and TRBJ2-7; a weak D match, TRBD1 (5 bases). Trimming stripped 1 base from V and 0 bases from J, with 11 bases between. The CDR3 is made up of 15 amino acids. Germline lookup yields CDR1 SGHNT and CDR2 YYREEE (reference sequence). The CDR3 nucleotides are TGTGCCAGCAGCTTGCGAACAGGAGACTCCTACGAGCAGTACTTC. Protein product: CASSLRTGDSYEQYF.

This clone was picked up many times. The rearrangement joins TRBV6-2 or TRBV6-3 to TRBJ2-1, with D unresolved. Trimming took off 2 bases at V and 7 bases at J, with 12 bases between the two ends. CDR1 and CDR2 from the germline V gene are MNHEY and SVGEGT. The CDR3 is made up of 14 amino acids. CDR3 sequence: CASSYADVVNEQFF. The CDR3 coding sequence is TGTGCCAGCAGTTACGCGGACGTAGTAAATGAGCAGTTCTTC.